The present T cell receptor (beta chain) was sequenced within a study of response to subunit inactivated influenza vaccine. Study findings and constraints: Authors suggested seasonal influenza vaccinations each recruit few new T cells.

This clonotype has more than one count but fewer than ten. The antigen remains undetermined. Per the germline V gene, CDR1 is DFQATT and CDR2 is SNEGSKA (reference sequence). Deletions cut 0 bases from V and 5 bases from J, with 8 bases between. The CDR3 runs to 13 residues. TCRdb recomputed calls from the RT-PCR reads with MiXCR, one row per CDR3 protein. The table lists about 520,000 distinct CDR3 sequences, around 7.9% of them singletons. The chain links TRBV20-1 to TRBJ2-1; a weak D match, TRBD2 (6 bases). The sequence came from a man between 50 and 69 years old who received an inactivated influenza vaccine. Sequenced material: PBMCs from blood, taken 23 months after vaccination. The CDR3 reads CSAREGLHNEQFF. CDR3 sequence (DNA): TGCAGTGCTAGAGAGGGACTCCACAATGAGCAGTTCTTC.